What follows describes a single T cell receptor (beta chain). Its target is not known. Germline V gene data show CDR1 as SEHNR and CDR2 as FQNEAQ (reference sequence). V was clipped by 4 bases and J by 5 bases; unmatched bases: 6. The CDR3 covers 14 residues. This sample was taken from a study of T cell repertoires in cytomegalovirus infection. The overall study: HLA-B-restricted CMV epitopes that are well studied were used alongside recently identified HLA-C-restricted ones. Signatures in public TCR beta sequences pointed to both CMV infection and matching HLA type. General study results and limits: Ex vivo, HLA-C-restricted CMV-specific TCR beta clonotypes prevailed over the rest of the response.

TCRdb recomputed calls from the reads with MiXCR, one row per CDR3 protein. The profile covers around 900,000 distinct CDR3 sequences, with 25% to 40% appearing a single time and about an eighth taken by the ten largest. The specimen was cultured CD8+ T cells from PBMCs, collected from culture after CMV antigen stimulation. The V call is TRBV7-9, the J call TRBJ2-5; TRBD2 matches 8 bases. The TCR was taken from a human donor in good health (CMV status not recorded). Some clones in this sample may be carry-over from other donors' samples. The CDR3 loop reads CASSSGGPVETQYF. DNA of the CDR3: TGTGCCAGCAGCTCGGGGGGGCCGGTGGAGACCCAGTACTTC.